The 32 T cell receptor beta chains presented below share a single source sample, sequenced in a study of early T cells in non-severe SARS-CoV-2 infection. TCRdb passed the 5' RACE reads through MiXCR, listing each CDR3 protein once. The data show roughly 80,000 distinct CDR3 sequences, over 9% seen once. Source material: whole blood. The receptors were sampled from an adult who was a healthcare worker with PCR-confirmed SARS-CoV-2 infection or an uninfected control (not recorded which).

This chain connects TRBV4-1 to TRBJ2-7; D is unresolved. V lost 1 base and J lost 3, with 10 bases in between. CDR1 and CDR2 from the germline V gene are MGHRA and YSYEKL. CDR3 length: 14 residues. The CDR3, as DNA: TGCGCCAGCAGCCAAGGTCCCCCGGTCTACGAGCAGTACTTC. Its translation is CASSQGPPVYEQYF.

This clonotype was detected many times. The V call is TRBV4-2, the J call TRBJ1-1; a weak D match, TRBD1 (6 bases). CDR1 is LGHNA and CDR2 is YNFKEQ in the germline V gene. Trimming shortened V by 0 bases and J by 5 bases, and 7 bases separated the two germline ends. The CDR3 sequence is 13 residues long. The CDR3 nucleotides read TGTGCCAGCAGCCAAGAAACAGGGACTGAAGCTTTCTTT. It yields the protein CASSQETGTEAFF.

This sequence joins TRBV20-1 and TRBJ2-7, with D possibly being TRBD1 (6 bases). The CDR3 is 13 residues long. Trimming cost V 6 bases and J 5 bases, with 17 bases left between them. The germline V gene encodes CDR1 DFQATT and CDR2 SNEGSKA (reference sequence). CDR3 residues: CSAGAGAANEQYF. Written as DNA, the CDR3 is TGCAGTGCCGGGGCAGGGGCAGCCAACGAGCAGTACTTC.

This clonotype was found many times. This chain uses TRBV4-1 with TRBJ2-1; 11 nucleotides match TRBD2. J was trimmed by 10 bases and V by 0 bases; bases with no gene match: 8. CDR1 MGHRA and CDR2 YSYEKL come from the germline V gene. This CDR3 has 16 residues. CDR3 amino acids: CASSQEGGLAGGEQFF. The DNA for the CDR3 is TGCGCCAGCAGCCAAGAAGGCGGGCTAGCGGGAGGAGAGCAGTTCTTC.

This clonotype has just a few counts. The chain carries TRBV4-2 and TRBJ1-5; the D gene is possibly TRBD1 (5 bases). The germline V gene has CDR1 LGHNA and CDR2 YNFKEQ. The CDR3 length is 16 residues. Trimming left V 0 bases short and J 3 bases short, with 12 bases between. CDR3 nucleotides: TGTGCCAGCAGCCAAGAAAAAGACAGCCACAATCAGCCCCAGCATTTT. It specifies CASSQEKDSHNQPQHF.

This clonotype was seen many times. The chain is built from TRBV7-8 and TRBJ1-2, with D unresolved. The CDR3 is 15 residues long. Germline V lookup: CDR1 SGHVS, CDR2 FQNEAQ. Between the trimmed V and J ends, which lost 4 bases and 1 base, there was a span of 13 bases. The CDR3 DNA sequence: TGTGCCAGCAGCTCCCGGACGGCTCTTAACTATGGCTACACCTTC. Its protein product is CASSSRTALNYGYTF.

This clonotype was detected ten times or more. V usage is TRBV6-1 and J usage is TRBJ2-1; 7 nucleotides match TRBD2. This CDR3 is built from 14 residues. CDR1 and CDR2 from the germline V gene are MNHNS and SASEGT. V lost 4 bases and J lost 0; bases outside the gene matches: 0. CDR3 DNA sequence: TGTGCCAGCAGTGCTAGCGGCTCCTACAATGAGCAGTTCTTC. It encodes CASSASGSYNEQFF.

In this sample, this clonotype turned up many times. The CDR3 reads CASSRDLTDTQYF. CDR3 in DNA: TGTGCCAGCAGTCGGGACCTCACAGATACGCAGTATTTT. The V and J genes are TRBV28 and TRBJ2-3, with D perhaps given as TRBD1 or TRBD2 (5 bases each). The V and J ends lost 5 bases and 2 bases respectively, with 8 bases between them. Germline V gene sequence: CDR1 MDHEN, CDR2 SYDVKM. CDR3 length: 13 amino acids.

The chain recombines TRBV5-4 with TRBJ2-1; TRBD2 matches at 10 bases. J was trimmed by 0 bases and V by 5 bases; bases with no gene match: 8. CDR1 and CDR2 from the germline V gene are SGHNT and YYREEE (reference sequence). The CDR3 extends over 17 amino acids. The chain's CDR3 is CASSIPSGGTSYNEQFF. Here the CDR3 DNA reads TGTGCCAGCAGTATTCCTAGCGGGGGCACCTCCTACAATGAGCAGTTCTTC. The whole variable domain, remainder taken from reference TRBV5-4 and TRBJ2-1, is ETGVTQSPTHLIKTRGQQVTLRCSSQSGHNTVSWYQQALGQGPQFIFQYYREEENGRGNFPPRFSGLQFPNYSSELNVNALELDDSALYLCASSIPSGGTSYNEQFFGPGTRLTVL.

The chain links TRBV7-8 to TRBJ2-3; 10 positions agree with TRBD2. The CDR3 extends over 16 amino acids. Unmatched junction bases numbered 9, after V lost 5 bases and J lost 4 bases. Looked up from germline, CDR1 is SGHVS and CDR2 is FQNEAQ. CDR3 residues: CASSQSGRAGADTQYF. CDR3 DNA: TGTGCCAGCAGCCAAAGCGGGAGGGCTGGCGCAGATACGCAGTATTTT.

Ten or more counts support this clonotype. The J gene is TRBJ1-6, the V gene TRBV5-5; D ambiguous. This CDR3 is 15 amino acids long. Trimming left V 1 base short and J 7 bases short, with 12 bases between. Germline CDR1 is SGHKS and CDR2 is YYEKEE (reference sequence). The DNA for the CDR3 is TGTGCCAGCAGCTTGACAACACCCACGAATTCACCCCTCCACTTT. As protein: CASSLTTPTNSPLHF. The entire variable domain, with the rest obtained from reference TRBV5-5 and TRBJ1-6, is as follows: DAGVTQSPTHLIKTRGQQVTLRCSPISGHKSVSWYQQVLGQGPQFIFQYYEKEERGRGNFPDRFSARQFPNYSSELNVNALLLGDSALYLCASSLTTPTNSPLHFGNGTRLTVT.

This clonotype occurred a few times. The V call is TRBV20-1, the J call TRBJ1-5; D may be TRBD1 (5 bases). The V gene's germline CDR1 is DFQATT and CDR2 SNEGSKA (reference sequence). The V gene lost 3 bases and the J gene lost 4 bases, with 13 bases spanning the gap. The CDR3 is 14 residues long. Written as DNA, the CDR3 is TGCAGTGCTAGTTCGTCAGGGTTTAATCAGCCCCAGCATTTT. Amino acid sequence: CSASSSGFNQPQHF.

This clonotype was detected ten times or more. The chain carries TRBV24-1 and TRBJ2-3, with 13 bases matching TRBD2. The CDR3 is 16 amino acids. The junction had 7 bases not matched to a gene; V was cut back by 6 bases and J by 5 bases. Germline V gene sequence: CDR1 KGHDR, CDR2 SFDVKD. The CDR3 DNA follows: TGTGCCACCAGTCGGACTAGCGGGAGTGCTCAAGATACGCAGTATTTT. It translates to CATSRTSGSAQDTQYF.

In regard to this clonotype: The germline gene is not matched at one end of the junction; a read error may be the cause. This rearrangement joins TRBV20-1 to TRBJ2-1, with D perhaps matching TRBD2 (5 bases). The CDR3 spans 11 residues. Germline CDR1 DFQATT, CDR2 SNEGSKA (reference sequence). DNA of the CDR3: TGCAGTGCTAGGGCGCGAACCACGGGGATCTTC. Protein: CSARARTTGIF.

This clonotype was seen at least ten times. This sequence joins TRBV27 and TRBJ2-5, with D tentatively TRBD2 (6 bases). The ends were cut back, 2 bases at V and 10 bases at J, with 11 bases in the middle. The CDR3 extends over 12 amino acids. The germline V gene encodes CDR1 MNHEY and CDR2 SMNVEV (reference sequence). In DNA form, the CDR3 reads TGTGCCAGCAGTTTAACAGGAGGGAACCAGTACTTC. Translation: CASSLTGGNQYF.

In its sample, this clonotype was seen many times. This rearrangement joins TRBV20-1 to TRBJ2-1; TRBD2 is a possible D gene (5 bases). Trimming left V 0 bases short and J 0 bases short, with 12 bases between. Germline-derived CDR1 and CDR2 are DFQATT and SNEGSKA (reference sequence). This CDR3 comprises 16 residues. The CDR3 bases are TGCAGTGCTAGAGACCAGCGGAAGAGCTCCTACAATGAGCAGTTCTTC. This sequence encodes CSARDQRKSSYNEQFF.

Only a few counts were recorded for this clonotype. The V call is TRBV5-1, the J call TRBJ1-1; no clear D gene. The germline V gene has CDR1 SGHRS and CDR2 YFSETQ. The CDR3 totals 15 residues. V was trimmed by 4 bases and J by 0 bases, leaving 13 bases between them. As DNA, the CDR3 is TGCGCCAGCAGCCTAAAGACAAGTATGAACACTGAAGCTTTCTTT. It encodes CASSLKTSMNTEAFF. The full variable domain, rest sourced from reference TRBV5-1 and TRBJ1-1, is KAGVTQTPRYLIKTRGQQVTLSCSPISGHRSVSWYQQTPGQGLQFLFEYFSETQRNKGNFPGRFSGRQFSNSRSEMNVSTLELGDSALYLCASSLKTSMNTEAFFGQGTRLTVV.

In this sample, this clonotype turned up many times. CDR3 sequence: CATSDPGERYEQYF. Here the CDR3 DNA reads TGTGCCACCAGTGACCCCGGGGAAAGGTACGAGCAGTACTTC. The rearrangement uses TRBV24-1 and TRBJ2-7; TRBD2 is a possible D gene (5 bases). Germline V gives CDR1 KGHDR, CDR2 SFDVKD. There are 14 residues in the CDR3. Trimming removed 4 bases at V and 4 bases at J, with 13 bases between.

This clonotype was observed many times. The chain combines TRBV18 with TRBJ2-5; no reliable D call. V lost 6 bases and J lost 1, with 15 bases in between. This CDR3 is 15 amino acids long. The germline V gene encodes CDR1 KGHSH and CDR2 LQKENI. CDR3 sequence: CASSPPEGIQETQYF. CDR3 nucleotide sequence: TGTGCCAGCTCCCCTCCCGAAGGGATCCAAGAGACCCAGTACTTC. The complete variable domain, with remaining parts taken from reference TRBV18 and TRBJ2-5, reads NAGVMQNPRHLVRRRGQEARLRCSPMKGHSHVYWYRQLPEEGLKFMVYLQKENIIDESGMPKERFSAEFPKEGPSILRIQQVVRGDSAAYFCASSPPEGIQETQYFGPGTRLLVL.

This clonotype was counted ten times or more. The chain links TRBV7-9 to TRBJ1-5; 9 positions match TRBD1. This CDR3 is 17 amino acids long. Germline trimming cut 5 bases from V and 5 bases from J; bases unmatched to any gene: 13. Germline V CDR1 and CDR2: SEHNR, FQNEAQ (reference sequence). Here the CDR3 reads CASSHPPGQGGHQPQHF. The CDR3 DNA follows: TGTGCCAGCAGCCACCCCCCGGGACAGGGAGGGCATCAGCCCCAGCATTTT.

The chain joins TRBV5-1 to TRBJ2-2; 11 bases fit TRBD2. Germline V lookup: CDR1 SGHRS, CDR2 YFSETQ. J lost 6 bases, V lost 5 bases, and 3 bases had no gene match. The CDR3 extends over 14 amino acids. The chain's CDR3 is CASRRLAGPGELFF. Here the CDR3 DNA reads TGCGCCAGCAGGAGACTAGCGGGACCCGGGGAGCTGTTTTTT.

This clonotype came up many times. V usage is TRBV2 and J usage is TRBJ2-7, with TRBD2 matching over 12 bases. CDR1 and CDR2 (germline): SNHLY, FYNNEI. V gave up 6 bases and J gave up 1 base; unmatched junction bases: 4. This CDR3 contains 15 residues. Here the CDR3 reads CASRLTSGSSYEQYF. CDR3 coding DNA: TGTGCCAGCAGGTTGACTAGCGGGAGTTCCTACGAGCAGTACTTC.

This clonotype showed up many times. The junction does not match germline at one end; this may be a read error. The chain recombines TRBV28 with TRBJ2-1; possible D gene TRBD2, 6 bases. The CDR3 sequence is 15 residues long. The germline gives CDR1 MDHEN, CDR2 SYDVKM. CDR3 loop: CASSFGGFQGNGQFF. The CDR3 DNA is TGTGCCAGCAGTTTTGGGGGGTTTCAGGGAAATGGGCAGTTCTTC.

The gene calls are TRBV7-2 and TRBJ1-1, with 7 nucleotides matching TRBD1. Germline V lookup: CDR1 SGHTA, CDR2 FQGNSA. V dropped 4 bases and J dropped 6; count of bases not matched to a gene: 5. CDR3 length: 13 residues. CDR3 loop: CASSSLGGSEAFF. CDR3 coding DNA: TGTGCCAGCAGCTCTTTAGGGGGCTCTGAAGCTTTCTTT.

Here the CDR3 reads CASSPGVYRNYEQYF. The CDR3 DNA follows: TGTGCCAGCAGCCCAGGGGTATACAGGAACTACGAGCAGTACTTC. The chain combines TRBV3-1 with TRBJ2-7, with D possibly TRBD1 on 6 matching bases. Germline assignment: CDR1 LGHDT and CDR2 YNNKEL (reference sequence). CDR3 length: 15 residues. V was cut by 4 bases and J by 3 bases, with 16 bases left in between.

This clonotype has only a few counts. The gene calls are TRBV27 and TRBJ1-2; 8 bases line up with TRBD1. CDR3 size: 15 residues. The V and J ends lost 9 bases and 4 bases, in that order; junction bases with no gene match: 13. The germline V gene encodes CDR1 MNHEY and CDR2 SMNVEV (reference sequence). The CDR3 loop is CARPRTGKVIYGYTF. CDR3 coding DNA: TGTGCCAGACCCAGGACAGGGAAAGTAATCTATGGCTACACCTTC.

This clonotype was recorded many times. This CDR3 reads CASSPGGQQYTQYF. DNA of the CDR3: TGTGCCAGCAGCCCCGGCGGACAGCAATATACGCAGTATTTT. The chain uses TRBV11-2 and TRBJ2-3; a possible D gene is TRBD1 (6 bases). CDR1 is SGHAT, CDR2 FQNNGV, per germline. Between the trimmed V and J ends, which lost 5 bases and 7 bases, there was a span of 16 bases. This CDR3 contains 14 residues.

This clonotype has a count of ten or more. The chain joins TRBV13 to TRBJ2-2; 7 positions agree with TRBD2. The J segment lost 3 bases and the V segment lost 3 bases, leaving 13 bases of the junction unmatched. CDR1 and CDR2 from the germline V gene are PRHDT and FYEKMQ (reference sequence). CDR3 length: 18 residues. This CDR3 reads CASSFLAEGPGDTGELFF. The CDR3 DNA reads as TGTGCCAGCAGCTTCCTAGCGGAGGGCCCGGGAGACACCGGGGAGCTGTTTTTT.

V gene TRBV6-1 combines with J gene TRBJ1-4; D is unresolved. The V and J ends lost 6 bases and 7 bases respectively, with 9 bases between them. Looked up from germline, CDR1 is MNHNS and CDR2 is SASEGT. The CDR3 totals 12 residues. CDR3 in amino acids: CASRGGGEKLFF. CDR3 DNA sequence: TGTGCCAGCAGGGGAGGAGGTGAAAAACTGTTTTTT.

In this sample, this clonotype turned up many times. The J gene is TRBJ2-5, the V gene TRBV7-6, with unresolved D. V dropped 2 bases and J dropped 5 bases, with 9 bases sitting between them. Germline loops: CDR1 SGHVS, CDR2 FNYEAQ. This CDR3 is 13 amino acids long. CDR3 sequence reads: CASSLPDLETQYF. CDR3 in DNA: TGTGCCAGCAGCTTACCAGATTTGGAGACCCAGTACTTC.

Only a few counts were recorded for this clonotype. V usage is TRBV5-5 and J usage is TRBJ1-6; no clear D gene. This CDR3 spans 16 amino acids. V shed 3 bases and J shed 0 bases, with 10 bases lying between them. The germline CDR1 and CDR2 sequences are SGHKS and YYEKEE (reference sequence). DNA of the CDR3: TGTGCCAGCAGCTCCTTTCAGAGCTCCTATAATTCACCCCTCCACTTT. Its protein is CASSSFQSSYNSPLHF.

The table lists this clonotype with many counts. The V call is TRBV28, the J call TRBJ1-5; the match to TRBD1 covers 9 bases. Unmatched junction bases numbered 7, after V lost 5 bases and J lost 5 bases. Germline-derived CDR1 and CDR2 are MDHEN and SYDVKM. The CDR3 runs to 15 residues. This CDR3 reads CASSQGDRDYQPQHF. The CDR3 bases are TGTGCCAGCAGTCAGGGGGACAGGGACTATCAGCCCCAGCATTTT.